The clone carrying this TCR beta chain was recorded at least ten times. The antigen is not known. A draw of around 5.7 milliliters of peripheral blood took place at each of two time points. This record comes from a study of prognosis after radiotherapy for stage I lung cancer. Turning to the study itself: Distant metastases struck a handful of patients a median of around seven months after radiotherapy; approximately 16 showed no significant progression.

TCR beta CDR3 amplification from genomic DNA was performed by two-round multiplex PCR. Used in first-round PCR were primers specific to each TRBV and TRBJ gene. During the second PCR round, universal primers were used. TCRdb re-called the multiplex PCR reads with MiXCR, one entry per CDR3 protein. The sample has 17,000 or so distinct CDR3 sequences; about 46% are singletons. Study-wide points: It was reported that patients with metastases and those without them differed in TRBV and TRBJ gene usage.

Trimming cost V 5 bases and J 4 bases, with 14 bases left between them. In germline, CDR1 is SNHLY, CDR2 FYNNEI. The CDR3 is made up of 15 amino acids. This specimen was PBMCs, taken before or after stereotactic body radiation therapy (not recorded which). This clonotype was sampled from a donor of 50 years or more with non-small cell lung cancer. The chain recombines TRBV2 with TRBJ1-4; weak D call: TRBD1 (5 bases). In DNA, the CDR3 is TGTGCCAGCAGTCAGACAGCGCCTATTAATGAAAAACTGTTTTTT. Amino acids: CASSQTAPINEKLFF. The variable domain in full, with the rest retrieved from reference TRBV2 and TRBJ1-4, is EPEVTQTPSHQVTQMGQEVILRCVPISNHLYFYWYRQILGQKVEFLVSFYNNEISEKSEIFDDQFSVERPDGSNFTLKIRSTKLEDSAMYFCASSQTAPINEKLFFGSGTQLSVL.